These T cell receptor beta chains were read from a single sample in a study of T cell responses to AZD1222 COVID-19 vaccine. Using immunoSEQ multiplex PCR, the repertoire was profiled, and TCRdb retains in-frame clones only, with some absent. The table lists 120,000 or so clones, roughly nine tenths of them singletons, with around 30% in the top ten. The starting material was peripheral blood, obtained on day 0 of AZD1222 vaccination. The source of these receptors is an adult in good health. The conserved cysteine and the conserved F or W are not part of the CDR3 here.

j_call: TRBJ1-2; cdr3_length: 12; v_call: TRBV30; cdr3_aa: AWSETGAGYGYT
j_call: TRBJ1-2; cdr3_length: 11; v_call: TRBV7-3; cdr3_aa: ASSPRTGDGYT
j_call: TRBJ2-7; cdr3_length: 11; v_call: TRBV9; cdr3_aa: ASSGDRTYEQY
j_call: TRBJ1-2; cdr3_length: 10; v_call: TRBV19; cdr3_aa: ASSIFGGGYT
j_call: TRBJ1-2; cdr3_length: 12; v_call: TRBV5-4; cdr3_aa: ASSLALTGYGYT
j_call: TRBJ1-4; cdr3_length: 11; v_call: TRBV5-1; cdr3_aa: ASKTGEREKLF
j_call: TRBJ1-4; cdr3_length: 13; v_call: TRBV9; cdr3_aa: ASSVRGARNEKLF
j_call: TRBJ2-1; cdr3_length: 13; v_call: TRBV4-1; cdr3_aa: ASSPGLAGANEQF
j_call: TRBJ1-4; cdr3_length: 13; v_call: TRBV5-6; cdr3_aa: ASSASGTPNEKLF
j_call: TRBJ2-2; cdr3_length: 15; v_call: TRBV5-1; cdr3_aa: ASSSPGFLSGTGELF
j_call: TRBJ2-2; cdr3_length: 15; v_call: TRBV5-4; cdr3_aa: ASSPPGQGFIAGELF
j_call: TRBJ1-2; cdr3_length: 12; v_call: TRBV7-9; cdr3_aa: ASSSGHLLGGYT
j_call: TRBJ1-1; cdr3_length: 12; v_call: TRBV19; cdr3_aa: ASSNRALNTEAF
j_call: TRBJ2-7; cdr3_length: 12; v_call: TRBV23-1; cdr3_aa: ASTLVRGGHEQY
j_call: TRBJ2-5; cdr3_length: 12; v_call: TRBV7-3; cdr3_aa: ASSSQGAGETQY
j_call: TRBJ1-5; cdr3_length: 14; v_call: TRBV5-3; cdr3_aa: ARNTAGTGPGQPQH
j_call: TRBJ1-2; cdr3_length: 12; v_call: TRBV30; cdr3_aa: ASFGGRSNYGYT
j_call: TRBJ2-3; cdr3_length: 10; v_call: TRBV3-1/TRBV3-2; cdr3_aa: ASSHSFGTQY
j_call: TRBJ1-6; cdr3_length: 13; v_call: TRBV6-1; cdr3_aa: ASSFFQGAGSPLH
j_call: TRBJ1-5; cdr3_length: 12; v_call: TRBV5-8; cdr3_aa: ASSPPGGGWPQH
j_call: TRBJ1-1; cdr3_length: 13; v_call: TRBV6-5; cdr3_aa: ASSTGETLNTEAF
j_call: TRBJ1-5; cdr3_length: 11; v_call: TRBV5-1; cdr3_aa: ASIQVSNQPQH
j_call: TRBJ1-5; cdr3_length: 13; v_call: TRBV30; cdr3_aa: AWRDGQDRNQPQH
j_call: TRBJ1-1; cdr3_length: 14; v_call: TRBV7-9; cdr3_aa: ASSLANSLKNTEAF
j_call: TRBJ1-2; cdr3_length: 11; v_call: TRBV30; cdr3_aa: AWGVAGGYGYT
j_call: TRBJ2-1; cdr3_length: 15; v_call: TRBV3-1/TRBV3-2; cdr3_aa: ASSQGSGTSGRLEQF
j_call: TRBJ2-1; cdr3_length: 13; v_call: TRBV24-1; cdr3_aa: ATSDPGLDGNEQF
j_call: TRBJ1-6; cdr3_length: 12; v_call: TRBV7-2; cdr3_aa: ASSLVLYNSPLH
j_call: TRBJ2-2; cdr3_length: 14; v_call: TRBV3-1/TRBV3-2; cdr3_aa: ASSTRTSGNTGELF
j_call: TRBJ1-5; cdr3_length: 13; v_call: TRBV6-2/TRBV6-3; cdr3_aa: ASSGGQATNQPQH
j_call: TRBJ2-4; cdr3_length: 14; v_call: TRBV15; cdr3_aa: ATSPAGSIAKNIQY
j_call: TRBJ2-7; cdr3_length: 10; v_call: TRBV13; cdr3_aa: ASSTPGAEQY
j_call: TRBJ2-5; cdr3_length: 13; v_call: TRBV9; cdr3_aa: ASSVTSGSQETQY
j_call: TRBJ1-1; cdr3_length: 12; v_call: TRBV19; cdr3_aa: ASSNRQEDTEAF
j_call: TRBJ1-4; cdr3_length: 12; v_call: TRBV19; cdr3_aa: ASSPGTVHGKLF
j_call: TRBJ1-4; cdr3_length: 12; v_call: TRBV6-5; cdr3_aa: ASSPGQSNEKLF
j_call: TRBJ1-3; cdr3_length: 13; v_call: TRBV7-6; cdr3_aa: ASSLAPAGGNTIY
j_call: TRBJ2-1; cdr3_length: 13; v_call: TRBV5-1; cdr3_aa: ASSLLAGVEYEQF
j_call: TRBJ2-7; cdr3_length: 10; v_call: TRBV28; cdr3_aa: ATSTDPYEQY
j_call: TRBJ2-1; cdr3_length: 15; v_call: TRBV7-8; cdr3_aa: ASITARTSGPYNEQF
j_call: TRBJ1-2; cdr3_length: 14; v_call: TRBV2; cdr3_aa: ASSLFRDGHPYGYT